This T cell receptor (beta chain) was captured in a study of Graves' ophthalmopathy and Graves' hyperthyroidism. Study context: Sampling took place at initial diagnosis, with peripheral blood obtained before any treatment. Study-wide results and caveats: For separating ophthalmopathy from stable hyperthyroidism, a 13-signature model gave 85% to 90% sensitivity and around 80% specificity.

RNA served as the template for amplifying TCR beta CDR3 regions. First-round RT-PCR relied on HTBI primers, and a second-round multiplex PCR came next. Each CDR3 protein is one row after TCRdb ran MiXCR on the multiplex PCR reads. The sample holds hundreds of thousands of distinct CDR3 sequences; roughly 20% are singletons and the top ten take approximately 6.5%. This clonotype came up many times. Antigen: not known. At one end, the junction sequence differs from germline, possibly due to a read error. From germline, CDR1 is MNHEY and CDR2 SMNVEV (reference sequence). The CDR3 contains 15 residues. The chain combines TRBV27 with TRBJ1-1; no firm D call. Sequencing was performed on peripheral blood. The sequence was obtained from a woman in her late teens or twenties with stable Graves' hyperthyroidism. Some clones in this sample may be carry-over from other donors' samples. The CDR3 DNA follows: TGTGCCAGCAGTTTAGACAACAACATGAACACTGAAGCTTCCTTT. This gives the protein CASSLDNNMNTEASF.